In its sample, the clone carrying this TCR beta chain was seen many times. With MiXCR, TCRdb reprocessed the PCR reads. This sample has over 25,000 clones, with less than 14% found just once. Ahead of thyroid surgery, no patient had received treatment of any kind. The record originates from a study of metastatic and nonmetastatic thyroid tumors. V lost 6 bases to trimming and J lost 2 bases, with 8 bases between them. The length of the CDR3 is 13 residues. The sequenced sample was blood. This TCR came from a female donor with papillary thyroid cancer or a benign thyroid nodule (not recorded which). Some clones in this sample may be carry-over from other donors' samples. The chain employs TRBV12-3 or TRBV12-4 and TRBJ1-5; D perhaps matches TRBD1 (6 bases). CDR3 loop: CASSAGGNQPQHF. CDR3 DNA: TGTGCCAGCAGCGCAGGGGGCAATCAGCCCCAGCATTTT.